This T cell receptor beta chain was recorded in a study of Graves' ophthalmopathy and Graves' hyperthyroidism. Whole-study findings and limits: The model's prediction of ophthalmopathy progression had just over 70% sensitivity and approximately 76% specificity.

V lost 5 bases to trimming and J lost 5 bases; unmatched junction nucleotides: 3. CDR1 and CDR2 (germline): DFQATT, SNEGSKA (reference sequence). The CDR3 has 13 residues. Clinicians diagnosed using symptoms, serum thyroxine, TRAb, thyroid ultrasound and orbital computed tomography. This clonotype was counted at least ten times. Antigen: not known. The authors amplified TCR beta CDR3 regions, and they did so from RNA transcripts for repertoire sequencing. Following a first-round RT-PCR that used HTBI primers, a second-round multiplex PCR was carried out. TCRdb re-derived calls from the multiplex PCR reads in MiXCR, one entry per CDR3 protein. The table records 350,000 to 400,000 distinct CDR3 sequences, 15% to 19% of them present only once.

J is TRBJ2-5 and V is TRBV20-1, with TRBD2 matching 12 bases. The receptor's source is a woman under 30 with stable Graves' hyperthyroidism. Sample: peripheral blood. CDR3 bases: TGCAGTGCTCTAGCGGGGGGGCAGGAGACCCAGTACTTC. It yields the protein CSALAGGQETQYF.